The subject of this entry is one TCR beta chain. Trimming stripped 6 bases from V and 0 bases from J, with 8 bases between. The CDR3 extends over 13 amino acids. Germline V lookup: CDR1 KGHSH, CDR2 LQKENI. The source of the sample is a study of blood T cell repertoires in COVID-19. Across the study: Samples of COVID-19 (acute and convalescent) were obtained from the United States, Italy and Spain. Sources were T cells, B-cell-depleted T cells, or PBMCs; the material itself was cDNA or gDNA.

Per the authors' pipeline: Estimation of nucleated cell counts relied on the amplification of reference gene primers. Using immunoSEQ multiplex PCR, the repertoire was profiled, and TCRdb retains in-frame clones only, with some absent. The DNA was the basis for D and trimming; V, J and clone size are from that table. The table lists 150,000 to 200,000 clones, 84% of them singletons, with under 3% in the top ten. The sample was peripheral blood. The receptor comes from a human donor with acute or convalescent COVID-19. The donor label of this sample is uncertain. The chain links TRBV18 to TRBJ1-1; no definite D call. CDR3 protein: CASSPQLNTEAFF. The CDR3 nucleotides are TGTGCCAGCTCTCCCCAGTTGAACACTGAAGCTTTCTTT.